Presented here are 29 T cell receptor beta chains from one specimen sequenced in a study of T cells in localized non-small cell lung cancer. Produced via immunoSEQ multiplex PCR; TCRdb's table is partial and in-frame only. The sample consists of some 34,000 clones, over 75% of them appearing once. Sequences were derived from peripheral blood, sampled before any cancer treatment. The source is a male donor at least 60 years old with stage III squamous cell lung carcinoma.

The V call is TRBV6-6, the J call TRBJ2-7; 7 nucleotides agree with TRBD2. The J segment lost 4 bases and the V segment lost 7 bases, leaving 10 bases of the junction unmatched. The CDR3 runs 14 residues. Germline assignment: CDR1 MNHNY and CDR2 SVGAGI (reference sequence). Written as DNA, the CDR3 is TGTGCCAGCAAGACTTGGGCGGGAGTTTACGAGCAGTACTTC. This gives the protein CASKTWAGVYEQYF.

The rearrangement uses TRBV29-1 and TRBJ1-4, with D possibly being TRBD1 (6 bases). Germline loops: CDR1 SQVTM, CDR2 ANQGSEA. V was cut by 7 bases and J by 0 bases, with 15 bases left in between. The CDR3 loop spans 15 amino acids. Written as DNA, the CDR3 is TGCAGCGCCCAGGGGTTGGGGTCAACTAATGAAAAACTGTTTTTT. Its translation is CSAQGLGSTNEKLFF. Variable domain in full (rest from reference TRBV29-1 and TRBJ1-4): SAVISQKPSRDICQRGTSLTIQCQVDSQVTMMFWYRQQPGQSLTLIATANQGSEATYESGFVIDKFPISRPNLTFSTLTVSNMSPEDSSIYLCSAQGLGSTNEKLFFGSGTQLSVL.

This clone has a single count. The gene calls are TRBV7-9 and TRBJ2-7; no firm D call. Trimming shortened V by 1 base and J by 6 bases, and 7 bases separated the two germline ends. Germline assignment: CDR1 SEHNR and CDR2 FQNEAQ (reference sequence). The CDR3 is made up of 12 amino acids. The DNA for the CDR3 is TGTGCCAGCAGCTTAGGTTCAGCCGAGCAGTACTTC. This encodes CASSLGSAEQYF.

Worth noting for this clone: The identical CDR3 is also encoded by other nucleotide sequences in the sample. The chain is built from TRBV2 and TRBJ1-1; D unresolved. V lost 2 bases and J 1 base, leaving 5 bases between the germline ends. This CDR3 has 13 amino acids. Germline V gene data show CDR1 as SNHLY and CDR2 as FYNNEI. CDR3 sequence: CASSELGNTEAFF. In DNA form, the CDR3 reads TGTGCCAGCAGTGAACTAGGGAACACTGAAGCTTTCTTT.

In this sample, this clone turned up once. This sequence joins TRBV6-5 and TRBJ1-2, with D maybe TRBD1 (5 bases). The V and J ends lost 10 bases and 2 bases respectively, with 20 bases between them. The CDR3 totals 15 residues. Germline CDR1 and CDR2: MNHEY and SVGAGI. In nucleotides, the CDR3 is TGTGCCACAGGGCCCACCACTCCCAGGAACTATGGCTACACCTTC. This sequence encodes CATGPTTPRNYGYTF.

The J gene is TRBJ2-3, the V gene TRBV5-4; D perhaps matches TRBD1 (5 bases). The CDR3 covers 15 residues. V was trimmed by 5 bases and J by 2 bases, leaving 15 bases between them. Looked up from germline, CDR1 is SGHNT and CDR2 is YYREEE (reference sequence). CDR3 protein: CASRSGMTPTDTQYF. The CDR3 region has the DNA TGTGCCAGCAGGTCAGGGATGACCCCCACAGATACGCAGTATTTT.

The J gene is TRBJ1-4, the V gene TRBV9; possible D gene TRBD1, 5 bases. The germline V gene encodes CDR1 SGDLS and CDR2 YYNGEE. This CDR3 spans 17 amino acids. V gave up 0 bases and J gave up 7 bases, with 19 bases separating them. The CDR3 is CASSVDDLGGRGEKLFF. The CDR3 DNA is TGTGCCAGCAGCGTAGACGATCTGGGGGGAAGGGGTGAAAAACTGTTTTTT.

The chain links TRBV7-6 to TRBJ2-7; 8 bases agree with TRBD2. Germline V gene data show CDR1 as SGHVS and CDR2 as FNYEAQ. The CDR3 is made up of 14 amino acids. V lost 3 bases, J lost 0 bases, and 1 base stayed unmatched. The CDR3 DNA sequence: TGTGCCAGCAGCTTGAGCGGGAGCTCCTACGAGCAGTACTTC. Its translation is CASSLSGSSYEQYF.

The V call is TRBV6-1, the J call TRBJ1-1; 7 bases line up with TRBD1. This CDR3 has 13 amino acids. The ends lost 4 bases at V and 8 bases at J; junction bases unmatched: 7. Per germline, CDR1 MNHNS and CDR2 SASEGT. As DNA, the CDR3 is TGTGCCAGCAGTGTCGGACAGGTGCTCGAAGCTTTCTTT. Translation gives CASSVGQVLEAFF.

This clone came up once. J is TRBJ1-2 and V is TRBV18; a possible D gene is TRBD1 (5 bases). The CDR3 consists of 14 residues. V was trimmed by 6 bases and J by 5 bases, leaving 16 bases between them. CDR1 and CDR2 from the germline V gene are KGHSH and LQKENI. The CDR3 nucleotides read TGTGCCAGCTCCCCCCGGGGGGACTCTTATGGCTACACCTTC. It is translated as CASSPRGDSYGYTF.

This clone is a singleton in its sample. V and J are TRBV28 and TRBJ1-1; 12 bases map to TRBD1. The CDR3 runs to 15 residues. The germline CDR1 and CDR2 sequences are MDHEN and SYDVKM. Germline trimming cut 2 bases from V and 4 bases from J; bases unmatched to any gene: 2. CDR3 in amino acids: CASSLRDRGRTEAFF. The CDR3 bases are TGTGCCAGCAGTTTAAGGGACAGGGGGCGCACTGAAGCTTTCTTT.

DNA for the CDR3: TGCGCCAGCAGCTTTTCGGGACAGACCTACGAGCAGTACTTC. It encodes CASSFSGQTYEQYF. V gene TRBV5-1 combines with J gene TRBJ2-7; 7 bases fit TRBD1. The CDR3 loop spans 14 amino acids. V was pared by 2 bases and J by 2 bases, with 4 bases of the junction left unmatched. Germline V gives CDR1 SGHRS, CDR2 YFSETQ.

The chain joins TRBV7-2 to TRBJ2-6; D is possibly TRBD1 (5 bases). Germline lookup yields CDR1 SGHTA and CDR2 FQGNSA. Deletions cut 9 bases from V and 0 bases from J, with 12 bases between. The CDR3 extends over 15 amino acids. This CDR3 is CASKSGISGANVLTF. CDR3 bases: TGTGCCAGTAAATCAGGGATCTCTGGGGCCAACGTCCTGACTTTC.

The chain has TRBV10-2 and TRBJ2-1; D gene unclear. V lost 3 bases to trimming and J lost 5 bases, with 14 bases between them. CDR1 is WSHSY and CDR2 is SAAADI in the germline V gene. CDR3 length equals 15 residues. The CDR3 sequence: CASSDGQSLNNEQFF. The CDR3 bases are TGCGCCAGCAGTGATGGGCAGAGCCTCAACAATGAGCAGTTCTTC.

This clone appeared once. The chain links TRBV6-5 to TRBJ2-3; D unclear. Trimming took 0 bases from V and 6 from J, leaving 4 bases between them. In germline, CDR1 is MNHEY, CDR2 SVGAGI. CDR3 length equals 12 residues. CDR3 region: CASSYSGDTQYF. Written as DNA, the CDR3 is TGTGCCAGCAGTTACTCCGGGGATACGCAGTATTTT.

The rearrangement links TRBV11-2 to TRBJ2-7, with 9 bases identical to TRBD1. CDR3 length equals 17 residues. Germline V CDR1 and CDR2: SGHAT, FQNNGV. V shed 2 bases, J shed 1 base, and the junction held 9 bases outside the gene matches. The CDR3 region has the DNA TGTGCCAGCAGCTTATCCACAGGGGGCTATGGATCCTACGAGCAGTACTTC. Its protein is CASSLSTGGYGSYEQYF.

In its sample, this clone was seen a few times. CDR3 loop: CASSADRGNTIYF. CDR3 coding DNA: TGTGCCAGCAGCGCGGACAGAGGAAACACCATATATTTT. J is TRBJ1-3 and V is TRBV7-2, with D possibly being TRBD1 (6 bases). CDR3 length equals 13 residues. Germline values: CDR1 SGHTA, CDR2 FQGNSA. The V gene lost 5 bases and the J gene lost 4 bases, with 9 bases spanning the gap.

This clone has just one count. The chain uses TRBV5-4 and TRBJ2-2, with 10 bases that match TRBD2. Germline V lookup: CDR1 SGHNT, CDR2 YYREEE (reference sequence). With V trimmed by 3 bases and J by 6 bases, 2 bases remained unmatched. The CDR3 spans 14 residues. The CDR3 bases are TGTGCCAGCAGCTCCCTAGCGGGGGCCGGGGAGCTGTTTTTT. Its translation is CASSSLAGAGELFF.

The chain is built from TRBV27 and TRBJ2-2; maybe TRBD1 (6 bases). Trimming pared 4 bases from V and 2 bases from J, leaving 14 bases between. The CDR3 length is 16 residues. The V gene's germline CDR1 is MNHEY and CDR2 SMNVEV (reference sequence). CDR3 amino acids: CASSSPQGPNTGELFF. DNA for the CDR3: TGTGCCAGCAGTTCCCCACAGGGCCCTAACACCGGGGAGCTGTTTTTT.

On this clone itself: One end of the junction varies from germline; a read error may be responsible. The chain joins TRBV5-1 to TRBJ2-1, with D tentatively TRBD1 or TRBD2 (5 bases each). There are 15 residues in the CDR3. Germline CDR1 and CDR2: SGHRS and YFSETQ. Here the CDR3 reads CASRLGDGAYNEQFF. The CDR3 bases are TGCGCCAGCAGATTGGGGGATGGGGCCTACAATGAGCAGTTCTTC.

CDR3 coding DNA: TGTGCCAGCAGCAAGGGAGGGGGAGGGCCGTTGGGTTACGAGCAGTACTTC. Protein product: CASSKGGGGPLGYEQYF. This chain uses TRBV11-2 with TRBJ2-7, with D perhaps TRBD2 (7 bases). CDR1 is SGHAT, CDR2 FQNNGV, per germline. The CDR3 contains 17 residues. Trimming removed 5 bases from V and 4 bases from J, with 24 bases in between.

The chain employs TRBV10-3 and TRBJ2-4, with 11 bases identical to TRBD2. With 9 bases clipped from V and 1 base from J, the junction kept 5 bases outside the gene matches. Germline V gene lookup returns CDR1 ENHRY and CDR2 SYGVKD. The CDR3 loop spans 15 amino acids. The CDR3 nucleotides read TGTGCCATAGTTAGCGGGGGGGAGGCCAAAAACATTCAGTACTTC. Protein: CAIVSGGEAKNIQYF.

This clone was found a few times. The rearrangement uses TRBV7-9 and TRBJ2-3; weak D call: TRBD2 (6 bases). CDR3 length equals 16 residues. V was pared by 5 bases and J by 3 bases, with 18 bases between. CDR1 SEHNR and CDR2 FQNEAQ come from the germline V gene (reference sequence). The chain's CDR3 is CASSASRDSLTDTQYF. In nucleotides, the CDR3 is TGTGCCAGCAGCGCCAGCCGGGACTCTTTAACAGATACGCAGTATTTT.

The rearrangement uses TRBV19 and TRBJ1-5; 7 positions agree with TRBD1. Looked up from germline, CDR1 is LNHDA and CDR2 is SQIVND (reference sequence). With V trimmed by 1 base and J by 0 bases, 6 bases remained unmatched. The CDR3 extends over 17 amino acids. The CDR3 here is CASSIGTGEYSNQPQHF. CDR3 bases: TGTGCCAGTAGTATAGGGACAGGAGAGTATAGCAATCAGCCCCAGCATTTT.

V gene TRBV18 combines with J gene TRBJ2-5; 12 bases match TRBD2. Germline CDR1 and CDR2: KGHSH and LQKENI. V was pared by 6 bases and J by 5 bases, with 7 bases of the junction left unmatched. The CDR3 runs 15 residues. For the CDR3, the DNA is TGTGCCAGCTCCAAGACTAGCGGGAGTGCGGAGACCCAGTACTTC. Translation gives CASSKTSGSAETQYF.

J is TRBJ1-1 and V is TRBV4-1, with TRBD1 identical over 8 bases. V lost 1 base, J lost 7 bases, and 8 bases stayed unmatched. Germline values: CDR1 MGHRA, CDR2 YSYEKL. This CDR3 is 15 amino acids long. The CDR3 nucleotides read TGCGCCAGCAGCCAAGCGACCAGGGGGCGTGTTGAAGCTTTCTTT. As protein: CASSQATRGRVEAFF.

The chain couples TRBV20-1 to TRBJ2-7; D gene unclear. V dropped 5 bases and J dropped 4 bases, with 6 bases sitting between them. Germline loops: CDR1 DFQATT, CDR2 SNEGSKA (reference sequence). This CDR3 spans 10 amino acids. CDR3 residues: CSAGNYEQYF. CDR3 nucleotides: TGCAGTGCTGGCAATTACGAGCAGTACTTC.

This chain joins TRBV28 and TRBJ1-5, with D perhaps TRBD1 (5 bases). Trimming cost V 5 bases and J 4 bases, with 18 bases left between them. The CDR3 spans 16 residues. CDR1 MDHEN and CDR2 SYDVKM come from the germline V gene. The CDR3 here is CASSQGVVRRNQPQHF. The CDR3 region has the DNA TGTGCCAGCAGTCAAGGGGTCGTAAGGAGGAATCAGCCCCAGCATTTT. The full variable domain, its missing parts supplied by reference TRBV28 and TRBJ1-5, is DVKVTQSSRYLVKRTGEKVFLECVQDMDHENMFWYRQDPGLGLRLIYFSYDVKMKEKGDIPEGYSVSREKKERFSLILESASTNQTSMYLCASSQGVVRRNQPQHFGDGTRLSIL.

This chain joins TRBV2 and TRBJ1-4, with no clear D. This CDR3 contains 14 residues. V lost 4 bases, J lost 10 bases, and 16 bases lay in between. Germline V gives CDR1 SNHLY, CDR2 FYNNEI. As DNA, the CDR3 is TGTGCCAGCAGTGTCCACCTGGCAGAGACAAAACTGTTTTTT. Translating gives CASSVHLAETKLFF.